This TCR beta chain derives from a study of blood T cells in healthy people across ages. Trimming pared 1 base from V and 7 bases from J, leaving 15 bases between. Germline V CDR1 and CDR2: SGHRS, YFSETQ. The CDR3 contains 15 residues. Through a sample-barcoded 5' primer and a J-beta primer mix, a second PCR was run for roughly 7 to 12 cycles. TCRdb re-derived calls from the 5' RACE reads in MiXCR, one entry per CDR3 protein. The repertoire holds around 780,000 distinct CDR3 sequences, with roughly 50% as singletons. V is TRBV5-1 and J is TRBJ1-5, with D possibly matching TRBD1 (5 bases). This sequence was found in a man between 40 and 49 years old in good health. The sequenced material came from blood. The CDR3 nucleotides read TGCGCCAGCAGCTTGTCGGCAGGGCCCCGCCAGCCCCAGCATTTT. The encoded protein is CASSLSAGPRQPQHF.